This T cell receptor (delta chain) was captured by sequencing in a study of delta chain sequences of gamma delta T cells (dated by TCRdb to 2016 to 2017). CDR1 and CDR2 (GEAIGNYY, EKD) derive from the germline V gene. Trimming removed 0 bases from V and 2 bases from J; the gene matches leave 4 bases unexplained. CDR3 length: 19 amino acids, cysteine to phenylalanine. CDR3 DNA is the only sequence kept; it has 57 bases, read in frame from the first base. Taking its sample share into account, this clone is large (0.1 to 1%). The antigen it binds to is not known. No base qualities exist here, and no much larger clone lies one base off it. Library method: 5' RACE. Reads for this sample came from an Illumina MiSeq. Clone calls in TCRdb were regenerated from the public reads with CATT, after which identical DNA sequences shared one row. The table for this sample lists some 810 delta-chain clones; 22% of them were counted only once. The top ten hold approximately 46% of the sample.

The source is a human donor in good health. The sequenced sample consisted of either unsorted cells or a sorted T cell fraction (not recorded which). This receptor chain uses TRDV2 and TRDJ3; a stretch of 12 junction bases matches TRDD3. The CDR3 corresponds to CACDTAGGYATWDTRQMFF. The DNA is as follows: TGTGCCTGTGACACCGCTGGGGGATACGCGACCTGGGACACCCGACAGATGTTTTTC.